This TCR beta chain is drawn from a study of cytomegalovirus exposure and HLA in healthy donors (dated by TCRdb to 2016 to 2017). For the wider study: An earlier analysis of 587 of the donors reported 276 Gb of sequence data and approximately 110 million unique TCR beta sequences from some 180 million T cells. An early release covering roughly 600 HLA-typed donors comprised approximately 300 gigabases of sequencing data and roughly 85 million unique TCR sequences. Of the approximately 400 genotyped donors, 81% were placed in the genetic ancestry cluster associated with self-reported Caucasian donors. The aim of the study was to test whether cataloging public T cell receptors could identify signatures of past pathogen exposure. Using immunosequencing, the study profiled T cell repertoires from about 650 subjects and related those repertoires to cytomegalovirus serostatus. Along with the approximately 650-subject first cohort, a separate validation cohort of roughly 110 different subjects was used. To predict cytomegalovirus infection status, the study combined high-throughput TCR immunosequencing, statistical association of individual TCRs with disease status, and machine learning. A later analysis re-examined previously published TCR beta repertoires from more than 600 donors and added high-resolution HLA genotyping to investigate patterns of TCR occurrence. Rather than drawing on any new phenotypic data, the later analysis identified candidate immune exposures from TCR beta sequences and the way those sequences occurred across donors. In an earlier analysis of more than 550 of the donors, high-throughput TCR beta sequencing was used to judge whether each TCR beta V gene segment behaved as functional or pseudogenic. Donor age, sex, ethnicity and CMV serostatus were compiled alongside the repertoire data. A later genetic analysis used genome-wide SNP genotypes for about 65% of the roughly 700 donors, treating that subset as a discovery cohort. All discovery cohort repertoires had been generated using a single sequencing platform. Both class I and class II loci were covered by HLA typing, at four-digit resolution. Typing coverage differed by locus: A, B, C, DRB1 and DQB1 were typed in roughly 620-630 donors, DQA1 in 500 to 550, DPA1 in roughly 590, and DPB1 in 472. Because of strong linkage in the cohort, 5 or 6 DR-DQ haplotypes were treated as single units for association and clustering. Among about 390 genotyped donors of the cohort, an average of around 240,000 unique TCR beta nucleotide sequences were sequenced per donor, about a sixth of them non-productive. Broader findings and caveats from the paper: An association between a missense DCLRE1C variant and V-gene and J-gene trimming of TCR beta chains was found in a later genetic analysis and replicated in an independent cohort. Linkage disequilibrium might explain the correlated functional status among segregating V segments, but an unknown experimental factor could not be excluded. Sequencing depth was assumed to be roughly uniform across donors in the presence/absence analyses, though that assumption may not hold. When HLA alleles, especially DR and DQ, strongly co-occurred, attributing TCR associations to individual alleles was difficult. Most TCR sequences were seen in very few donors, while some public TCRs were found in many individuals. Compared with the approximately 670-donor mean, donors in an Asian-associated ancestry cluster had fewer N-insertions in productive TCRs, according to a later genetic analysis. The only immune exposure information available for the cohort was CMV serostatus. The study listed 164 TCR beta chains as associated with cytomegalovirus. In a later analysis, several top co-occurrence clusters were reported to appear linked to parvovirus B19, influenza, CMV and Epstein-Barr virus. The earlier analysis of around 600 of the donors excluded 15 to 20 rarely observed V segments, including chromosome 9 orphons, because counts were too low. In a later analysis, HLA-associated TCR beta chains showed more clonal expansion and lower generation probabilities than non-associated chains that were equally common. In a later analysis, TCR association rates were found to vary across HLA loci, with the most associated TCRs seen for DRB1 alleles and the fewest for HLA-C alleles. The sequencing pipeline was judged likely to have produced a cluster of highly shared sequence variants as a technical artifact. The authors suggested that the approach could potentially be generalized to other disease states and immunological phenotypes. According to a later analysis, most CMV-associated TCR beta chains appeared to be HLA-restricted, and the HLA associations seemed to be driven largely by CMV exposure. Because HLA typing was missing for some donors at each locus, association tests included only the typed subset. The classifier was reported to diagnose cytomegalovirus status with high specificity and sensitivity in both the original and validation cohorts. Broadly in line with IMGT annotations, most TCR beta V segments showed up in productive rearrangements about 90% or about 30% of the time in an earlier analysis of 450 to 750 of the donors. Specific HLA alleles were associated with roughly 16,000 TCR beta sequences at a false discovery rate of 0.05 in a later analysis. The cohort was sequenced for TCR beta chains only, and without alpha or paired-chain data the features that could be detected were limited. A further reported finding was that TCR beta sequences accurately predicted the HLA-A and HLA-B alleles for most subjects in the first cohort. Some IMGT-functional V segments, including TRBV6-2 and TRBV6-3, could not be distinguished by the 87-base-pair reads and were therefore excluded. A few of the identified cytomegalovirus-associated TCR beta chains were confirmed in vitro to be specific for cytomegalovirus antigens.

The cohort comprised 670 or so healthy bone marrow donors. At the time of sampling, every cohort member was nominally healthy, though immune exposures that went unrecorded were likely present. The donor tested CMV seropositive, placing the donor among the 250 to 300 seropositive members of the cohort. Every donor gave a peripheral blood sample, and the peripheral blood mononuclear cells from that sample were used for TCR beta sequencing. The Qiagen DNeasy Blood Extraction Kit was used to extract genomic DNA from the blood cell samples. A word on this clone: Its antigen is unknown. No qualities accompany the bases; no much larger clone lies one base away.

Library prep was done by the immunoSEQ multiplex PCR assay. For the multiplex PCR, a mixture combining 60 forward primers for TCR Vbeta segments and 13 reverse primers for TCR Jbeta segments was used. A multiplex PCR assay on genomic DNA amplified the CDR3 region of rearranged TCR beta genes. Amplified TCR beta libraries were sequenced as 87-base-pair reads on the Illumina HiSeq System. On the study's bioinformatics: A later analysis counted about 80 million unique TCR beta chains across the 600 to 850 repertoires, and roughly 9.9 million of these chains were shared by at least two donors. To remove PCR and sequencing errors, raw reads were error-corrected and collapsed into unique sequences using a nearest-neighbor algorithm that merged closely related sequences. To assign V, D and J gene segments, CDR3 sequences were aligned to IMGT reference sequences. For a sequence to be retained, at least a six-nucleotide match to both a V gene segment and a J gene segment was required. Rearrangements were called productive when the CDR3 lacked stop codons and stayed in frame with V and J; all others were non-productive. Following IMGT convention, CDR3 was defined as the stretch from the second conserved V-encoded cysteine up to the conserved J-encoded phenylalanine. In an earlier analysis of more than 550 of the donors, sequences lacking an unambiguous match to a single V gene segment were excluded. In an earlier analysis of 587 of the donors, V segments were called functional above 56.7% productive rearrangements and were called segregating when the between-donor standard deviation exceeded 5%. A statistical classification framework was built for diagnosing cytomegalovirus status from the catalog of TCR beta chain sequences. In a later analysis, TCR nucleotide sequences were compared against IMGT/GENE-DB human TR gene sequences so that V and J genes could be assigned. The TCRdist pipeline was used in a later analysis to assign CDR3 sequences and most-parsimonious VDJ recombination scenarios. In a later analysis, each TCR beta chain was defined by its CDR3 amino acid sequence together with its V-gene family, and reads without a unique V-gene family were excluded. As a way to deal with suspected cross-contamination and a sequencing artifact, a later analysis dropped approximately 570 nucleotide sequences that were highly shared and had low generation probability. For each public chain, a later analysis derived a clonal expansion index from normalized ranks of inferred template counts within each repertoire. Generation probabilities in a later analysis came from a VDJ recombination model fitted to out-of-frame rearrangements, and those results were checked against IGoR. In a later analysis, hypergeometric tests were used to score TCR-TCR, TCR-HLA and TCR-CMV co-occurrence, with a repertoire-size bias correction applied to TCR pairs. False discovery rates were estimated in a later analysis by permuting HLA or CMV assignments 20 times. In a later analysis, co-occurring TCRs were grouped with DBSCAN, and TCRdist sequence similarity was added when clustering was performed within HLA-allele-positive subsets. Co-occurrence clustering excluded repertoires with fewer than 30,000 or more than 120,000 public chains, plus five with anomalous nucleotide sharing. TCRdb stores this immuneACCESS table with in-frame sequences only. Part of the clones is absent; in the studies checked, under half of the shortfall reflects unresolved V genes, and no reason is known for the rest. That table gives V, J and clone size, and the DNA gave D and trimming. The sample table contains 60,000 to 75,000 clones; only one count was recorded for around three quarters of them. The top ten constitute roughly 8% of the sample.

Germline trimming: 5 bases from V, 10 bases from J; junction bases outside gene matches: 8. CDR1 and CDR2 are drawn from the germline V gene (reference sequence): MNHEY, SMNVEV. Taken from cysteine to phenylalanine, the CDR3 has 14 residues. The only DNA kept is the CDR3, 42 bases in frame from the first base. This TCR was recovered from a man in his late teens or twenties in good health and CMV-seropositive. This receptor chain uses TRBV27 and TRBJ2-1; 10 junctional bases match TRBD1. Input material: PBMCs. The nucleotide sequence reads TGTGCCAGCAGTCCGAGACAGGGGGCGTGGGAGCAGTTCTTC. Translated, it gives CASSPRQGAWEQFF.